The 28 T cell receptor beta chains presented below share a single source sample, sequenced in a study of graft-versus-host responses after intestinal transplantation. Their specific antigens are unknown. Repertoires were generated with immunoSEQ multiplex PCR, while TCRdb's copy carries only in-frame clones and drops some. The table lists around 97,000 clones, 75% to 95% of them singletons. The sequencing used unstimulated CD8+ T cells sorted from spleen or lymph node cells, collected before intestinal transplant. These receptors were collected from a human donor who received an intestinal transplant.

The chain employs TRBV4-1 and TRBJ2-1; 8 nucleotides agree with TRBD2. J was trimmed by 6 bases and V by 5 bases; bases with no gene match: 12. The germline V gene has CDR1 MGHRA and CDR2 YSYEKL. This CDR3 has 16 residues. DNA for the CDR3: TGCGCCAGCAGCGCTCCCGGGACTAGTCTTAGCAATGAGCAGTTCTTC. Protein: CASSAPGTSLSNEQFF.

The rearrangement joins TRBV2 to TRBJ2-3, with 9 bases that match TRBD2. The J segment lost 2 bases and the V segment lost 6 bases, leaving 12 bases of the junction unmatched. This CDR3 has 17 residues. Germline CDR1 SNHLY, CDR2 FYNNEI. The chain's CDR3 is CASSRPQREAPTDTQYF. DNA of the CDR3: TGTGCCAGCAGCCGCCCACAGCGGGAGGCCCCCACAGATACGCAGTATTTT.

CDR3 sequence: CAIRGLGSSGITDTQYF. CDR3 nucleotides: TGTGCCATCAGAGGCCTGGGATCTAGCGGGATCACAGATACGCAGTATTTT. This chain connects TRBV10-3 to TRBJ2-3, with 9 bases aligning to TRBD2. The CDR3 totals 17 residues. CDR1 and CDR2 from the germline V gene are ENHRY and SYGVKD. J gave up 2 bases and V 6 bases, and 12 bases lay outside the gene matches.

V usage is TRBV5-4 and J usage is TRBJ2-3; TRBD1 agrees at 8 bases. CDR1 SGHNT and CDR2 YYREEE come from the germline V gene (reference sequence). V shed 1 base, J shed 2 bases, and the junction held 3 bases outside the gene matches. The CDR3 totals 15 residues. CDR3 sequence: CASSLQGAHTDTQYF. The CDR3 nucleotides are TGTGCCAGCAGCTTGCAGGGGGCGCACACAGATACGCAGTATTTT. Complete variable domain (other parts from reference TRBV5-4 and TRBJ2-3): ETGVTQSPTHLIKTRGQQVTLRCSSQSGHNTVSWYQQALGQGPQFIFQYYREEENGRGNFPPRFSGLQFPNYSSELNVNALELDDSALYLCASSLQGAHTDTQYFGPGTRLTVL.

J is TRBJ2-7 and V is TRBV9, with TRBD2 matching over 7 bases. The germline CDR1 and CDR2 sequences are SGDLS and YYNGEE. The CDR3 totals 17 residues. The V segment lost 4 bases and the J segment 2 bases; nucleotides outside the gene matches: 15. The CDR3 DNA reads as TGTGCCAGCAGCACCCCGAAGGGAGCGGGGTCCCCCTACGAGCAGTACTTC. This sequence encodes CASSTPKGAGSPYEQYF.

The chain is built from TRBV7-3 and TRBJ2-1; 8 bases fit TRBD2. Losses at the gene ends were 5 bases for V and 8 bases for J; bases not matched to a gene: 11. The CDR3 is 15 residues long. Germline V CDR1 and CDR2: SGHTA, FQGTGA. This CDR3 reads CASSPHPGLEDEQFF. The CDR3 DNA sequence: TGTGCCAGCAGCCCACACCCGGGACTAGAGGATGAGCAGTTCTTC.

Here the CDR3 DNA reads TGCAGTGCTAACATGAACACTGAAGCTTTCTTT. Translation gives CSANMNTEAFF. The chain employs TRBV20-1 and TRBJ1-1; no clear D. Trimming stripped 4 bases from V and 0 bases from J, with 3 bases between. The CDR3 has 11 residues. CDR1 is DFQATT and CDR2 is SNEGSKA in the germline V gene (reference sequence).

The chain is built from TRBV2 and TRBJ2-7; tentative D call: TRBD1 (6 bases). The CDR3 extends over 16 amino acids. Germline values: CDR1 SNHLY, CDR2 FYNNEI. V lost 4 bases and J 3 bases, leaving 19 bases between the germline ends. CDR3 in DNA: TGTGCCAGCAGTGGGACAGTCGGCCTAGCTCTCTACGAGCAGTACTTC. It specifies CASSGTVGLALYEQYF.

The rearrangement uses TRBV6-5 and TRBJ2-7; TRBD1 might be the D (5 bases). Trimming took off 5 bases at V and 5 bases at J, with 13 bases between the two ends. The CDR3 contains 13 residues. CDR1 and CDR2 (germline): MNHEY, SVGAGI. CDR3 region: CASSDSGLHEQYF. The CDR3 DNA sequence: TGTGCCAGCAGTGATTCAGGGTTACACGAGCAGTACTTC.

CDR3 in DNA: TGTGCCAGCAGTCACCACAGGGTAGGGTACGAGCAGTACTTC. Its protein product is CASSHHRVGYEQYF. This chain joins TRBV2 and TRBJ2-7, with D possibly matching TRBD1 (6 bases). The CDR3 is 14 residues long. CDR1 and CDR2 (germline): SNHLY, FYNNEI. Trimming removed 5 bases at V and 4 bases at J, with 15 bases between.

This chain connects TRBV4-1 to TRBJ2-7; D uncertain. The CDR3 is made up of 13 amino acids. Germline V CDR1 and CDR2: MGHRA, YSYEKL. The V end was cut by 0 bases, the J end by 3 bases, with 6 bases between. The CDR3 region has the DNA TGCGCCAGCAGCCAAGAAGAGGTCTACGAGCAGTACTTC. Amino acids: CASSQEEVYEQYF.

V and J are TRBV10-2 and TRBJ1-2, with a possible D match to TRBD1 (6 bases). V lost 2 bases to trimming and J lost 3 bases, with 10 bases between them. The CDR3 is 14 amino acids. The germline gives CDR1 WSHSY, CDR2 SAAADI. CDR3 amino acids: CASSERQDYYGYTF. The CDR3 nucleotides are TGCGCCAGCAGTGAGAGACAGGACTACTATGGCTACACCTTC.

V usage is TRBV7-9 and J usage is TRBJ2-7; D remains ambiguous. The germline V and J ends were trimmed by 1 base and 4 bases, with 11 bases remaining between them. Per germline, CDR1 SEHNR and CDR2 FQNEAQ (reference sequence). This CDR3 region has 14 residues. The CDR3 spells CASSLGVLGYEQYF. The CDR3 nucleotides read TGTGCCAGCAGCTTAGGTGTCCTCGGGTACGAGCAGTACTTC.

This rearrangement joins TRBV11-2 to TRBJ2-3; 7 positions agree with TRBD2. V lost 8 bases, J lost 2 bases, and 13 bases stayed unmatched. Germline CDR1 reads SGHAT; CDR2 reads FQNNGV. The CDR3 runs to 16 residues. CDR3 sequence reads: CASWGGTLGFTDTQYF. Written as DNA, the CDR3 is TGTGCCAGCTGGGGAGGGACCCTAGGCTTCACAGATACGCAGTATTTT.

The V gene is TRBV6-5, the J gene TRBJ2-7; perhaps TRBD2 as D (5 bases). Trimming took 2 bases from V and 7 from J, leaving 18 bases between them. The germline CDR1 and CDR2 sequences are MNHEY and SVGAGI. The CDR3 is 15 amino acids. CDR3 in DNA: TGTGCCAGCAGTTACCCGGGTGGGAGCGGTGAAGAGCAGTACTTC. Encoded protein: CASSYPGGSGEEQYF.

This clone came up once. V usage is TRBV4-1 and J usage is TRBJ1-2; 10 nucleotides align to TRBD1. From germline, CDR1 is MGHRA and CDR2 YSYEKL. The CDR3 sequence is 17 residues long. V lost 4 bases, J lost 6 bases, and 14 bases stayed unmatched. This CDR3 is CASSLTFFRDRGHGYTF. The CDR3 DNA reads TGCGCCAGCAGCCTAACTTTTTTCCGGGACAGGGGTCATGGCTACACCTTC.

There are a few counts of this clone. The chain has TRBV6-5 and TRBJ2-2; 10 bases map to TRBD2. J gave up 5 bases and V 2 bases, and 2 bases lay outside the gene matches. The CDR3 loop spans 15 amino acids. Germline V gives CDR1 MNHEY, CDR2 SVGAGI. For the CDR3, the DNA is TGTGCCAGCAGTTACGGACTAGCGGCTACCGGGGAGCTGTTTTTT. Encoded protein: CASSYGLAATGELFF.

V gene TRBV13 combines with J gene TRBJ1-1; unclear D gene. From germline, CDR1 is PRHDT and CDR2 FYEKMQ (reference sequence). This CDR3 is built from 12 residues. With 4 bases removed from V and 4 bases from J, the gap between germline ends came to 7 bases. The CDR3 DNA reads TGTGCCAGCAGCTCGGGATCCACTGAAGCTTTCTTT. Its translation is CASSSGSTEAFF. Together with reference TRBV13 and TRBJ1-1, the CDR3 gives the full variable domain: AAGVIQSPRHLIKEKRETATLKCYPIPRHDTVYWYQQGPGQDPQFLISFYEKMQSDKGSIPDRFSAQQFSDYHSELNMSSLELGDSALYFCASSSGSTEAFFGQGTRLTVV.

This clone is a singleton in its sample. This chain links TRBV19 with TRBJ1-6, with D possibly TRBD1 on 6 matching bases. Germline CDR1 reads LNHDA; CDR2 reads SQIVND (reference sequence). This CDR3 spans 17 amino acids. The germline V and J ends were trimmed by 4 bases and 7 bases, with 20 bases remaining between them. CDR3 residues: CASSSDGWGRLNSPLHF. The CDR3 DNA follows: TGTGCCAGTAGTAGCGATGGTTGGGGGCGTTTAAATTCACCCCTCCACTTT.

The chain links TRBV5-6 to TRBJ1-2; 10 nucleotides line up with TRBD1. Trimming at V came to 4 bases and at J to 0 bases, leaving 9 bases not matched to a gene. This CDR3 comprises 17 residues. Germline CDR1 reads SGHDT; CDR2 reads YYEEEE. CDR3 in DNA: TGTGCCAGCAGCGTGGGACAGGGGCCCCGAGCTAACTATGGCTACACCTTC. Translating gives CASSVGQGPRANYGYTF.

The J gene is TRBJ1-2, the V gene TRBV9, with 7 bases fitting TRBD1. The CDR3 has 16 amino acids. V lost 0 bases and J lost 2; bases outside the gene matches: 7. Germline loops: CDR1 SGDLS, CDR2 YYNGEE. The CDR3 here is CASSVVTTGENYGYTF. For the CDR3, the DNA is TGTGCCAGCAGCGTAGTTACAACAGGGGAAAACTATGGCTACACCTTC.

There are a few counts of this clone. The CDR3 loop reads CASSAHSSGANVLTF. CDR3 sequence (DNA): TGTGCCAGCAGTGCTCACAGCTCTGGGGCCAACGTCCTGACTTTC. The rearrangement links TRBV6-1 to TRBJ2-6; D not resolved. V lost 4 bases and J lost 0, with 7 bases in between. The germline gives CDR1 MNHNS, CDR2 SASEGT. The CDR3 sequence is 15 residues long.

The V gene is TRBV28, the J gene TRBJ1-5; TRBD1 agrees at 7 bases. The V gene end was trimmed by 7 bases and the J gene end by 4 bases; junction bases not matched to a gene: 13. Germline V gives CDR1 MDHEN, CDR2 SYDVKM. The CDR3 extends over 16 amino acids. The CDR3 region is CASTQTLTGPNQPQHF. CDR3 sequence (DNA): TGTGCCAGCACGCAAACCCTGACAGGGCCGAATCAGCCCCAGCATTTT.

This CDR3 reads CAWSVGTGRFSGNTIYF. The CDR3 DNA follows: TGTGCCTGGAGTGTAGGGACAGGCAGATTCTCTGGAAACACCATATATTTT. The V call is TRBV30, the J call TRBJ1-3; TRBD1 agrees at 8 bases. This CDR3 has 17 residues. Germline V lookup: CDR1 GTSNPN, CDR2 SVGIG (reference sequence). Trimming at V came to 0 bases and at J to 0 bases, leaving 7 bases not matched to a gene.

V is TRBV18 and J is TRBJ2-2; perhaps D is TRBD1 or TRBD2 (5 bases each). V dropped 3 bases and J dropped 6 bases, with 14 bases sitting between them. This CDR3 spans 15 amino acids. Germline CDR1 reads KGHSH; CDR2 reads LQKENI. The CDR3 DNA is TGTGCCAGCTCACCCCCCTTGGGGGTCGCCGGGGAGCTGTTTTTT. Translating it yields CASSPPLGVAGELFF.

This clone came up a few times. The gene calls are TRBV14 and TRBJ2-1; D gene unclear. Per germline, CDR1 SGHDN and CDR2 FVKESK. The CDR3 totals 12 residues. Trimming shortened V by 4 bases and J by 2 bases, and 3 bases separated the two germline ends. The DNA for the CDR3 is TGTGCCAGCAGCCCGACCTACAATGAGCAGTTCTTC. This encodes CASSPTYNEQFF.

This chain joins TRBV5-1 and TRBJ2-1; possibly TRBD1 or TRBD2 for D (6 bases each). CDR3 length: 15 amino acids. Germline CDR1 SGHRS, CDR2 YFSETQ. Deletions cut 2 bases from V and 8 bases from J, with 17 bases between. CDR3 DNA: TGCGCCAGCAGCTTAGGGGGTTCACGGGAGTATGAGCAGTTCTTC. It codes for CASSLGGSREYEQFF.

As DNA, the CDR3 is TGTGCCAGCAGCTTAGCTTCCGGAGGCAACTATGGCTACACCTTC. Translation: CASSLASGGNYGYTF. V usage is TRBV7-9 and J usage is TRBJ1-2, with D unresolved. V lost 0 bases to trimming and J lost 2 bases, with 10 bases between them. This CDR3 contains 15 residues. Germline V gene sequence: CDR1 SEHNR, CDR2 FQNEAQ (reference sequence).